A selection of T cell receptor beta chains follows, all from one sample in a study of T cell responses to AZD1222 COVID-19 vaccine. Profiled with immunoSEQ multiplex PCR; TCRdb holds only in-frame clones, not every one. The sample lists 85,000 to 120,000 clones; roughly 90% were seen once. Sequences were derived from peripheral blood, sampled on day 0 of AZD1222 vaccination. Receptors were obtained from an adult in good health. CDR3s include the opening cysteine and the closing phenylalanine or tryptophan. A D gene is named only where the DNA matches it firmly. Some rows mark clone size as missing; the rest say once, few, many or name a class of expanded clone.

V gene,D gene,J gene,clone size,CDR3 DNA,CDR3 protein
TRBV13,TRBD2,TRBJ2-7,.,TGTGCCAGCAGTCTAGGGACTAGCGGGAGAGGCGAGCAGTACTTC,CASSLGTSGRGEQYF
TRBV27,TRBD2,TRBJ2-3,once,TGTGCCAGCAGTTTAACTAGCGGGAAGGATACGCAGTATTTT,CASSLTSGKDTQYF
TRBV27,.,TRBJ2-2,.,TGTGCCAGCAGTTTAGGGGCCACCGGGGAGCTGTTTTTT,CASSLGATGELFF
TRBV7-2,.,TRBJ1-6,.,TGTGCCAGCAGCTTTGGGGGGCATAATTCACCCCTCCACTTT,CASSFGGHNSPLHF
TRBV28,.,TRBJ1-3,.,TGTGCCAGCAGTCCACAGGGAAACACCATATATTTT,CASSPQGNTIYF
TRBV4-2,.,TRBJ1-4,.,TGTGCCAGCAGCCAAGGGATGGGGGTTTCAGAAAAACTGTTTTTT,CASSQGMGVSEKLFF
TRBV6-2/TRBV6-3,TRBD1,TRBJ1-3,.,TGTGCCAGCAGTTCTACAGGGGTATTTGGAAACACCATATATTTT,CASSSTGVFGNTIYF
TRBV7-9,.,TRBJ2-1,.,TGTGCCAGCAGCTTATCCCGTTCCAATGAGCAGTTCTTC,CASSLSRSNEQFF
TRBV25-1,.,TRBJ2-7,.,TGTGCCAGCAGTGAATTTGACAGGCCCTACGAGCAGTACTTC,CASSEFDRPYEQYF
TRBV25-1,TRBD1,TRBJ1-4,few,TGTGCCAGCAGTGAAATGCAAGGGGGCCGGGAAAAACTGTTTTTT,CASSEMQGGREKLFF
TRBV28,.,TRBJ1-2,.,TGTGCCAGCAGTTGGGGGAGGTATGGCTACACCTTC,CASSWGRYGYTF
TRBV27,TRBD2,TRBJ2-3,.,TGTGCCAGCAGTCTCCTTACCGGGGGGGACTACACAGATACGCAGTATTTT,CASSLLTGGDYTDTQYF
TRBV27,TRBD1,TRBJ2-7,once,TGTGCCAGCAGCCACAGGGGGCTCTACGAGCAGTACTTC,CASSHRGLYEQYF
TRBV7-9,TRBD2,TRBJ2-4,.,TGTGCCAGCAGCTTAGAGTGGACTAGCGGGAGGGCTGCCAAAAACATTCAGTACTTC,CASSLEWTSGRAAKNIQYF
TRBV6-6,TRBD2,TRBJ2-7,.,TGTGCCAGCAGCCCTGAGACTAGCGGGAGGGTCGGGGAGCAGTACTTC,CASSPETSGRVGEQYF
TRBV27,TRBD1,TRBJ1-1,.,TGTGCCAGCAGTCGCGTGGGGACAGGGGTTAAAGCTTTCTTT,CASSRVGTGVKAFF
TRBV5-1,TRBD1,TRBJ2-3,.,TGCGCCAGCAGCCCGGGACAGGGGTCTACGCAGTATTTT,CASSPGQGSTQYF
TRBV19,.,TRBJ1-1,.,TGTGCCAGTAAAGGGATTATGAACACTGAAGCTTTCTTT,CASKGIMNTEAFF
TRBV19,.,TRBJ1-3,.,TGTGCCAGCTTCGGGACAAGGCAAATGAGGGACACCATATATTTT,CASFGTRQMRDTIYF
TRBV7-2,.,TRBJ1-2,once,TGTGCCAGCAGCTCCCACGGGGGGGCGCTGGGCTACACCTTC,CASSSHGGALGYTF
TRBV3-1/TRBV3-2,.,TRBJ2-7,.,TGTGCCAGCAGGCGGCCGCGGGTCTGTGTCCTCCACGAGCAGTACTTC,CASRRPRVCVLHEQYF
TRBV10-3,.,TRBJ1-4,.,TGTGCCATCAGTGAGTCCACAGGGTGGACTGAAAAACTGTTTTTT,CAISESTGWTEKLFF
TRBV9,.,TRBJ1-1,.,TGTGCCAGCAGCGTGGACACGAACACTGAAGCTTTCTTT,CASSVDTNTEAFF
TRBV28,TRBD1,TRBJ1-1,.,TGTGCCAGCACCTGGACAGGGAAATTCACTGAAGCTTTCTTT,CASTWTGKFTEAFF
TRBV30,.,TRBJ2-7,medium-sized,TGTGCCTGGAAAGACGAGAGGAACGAGCAGTACTTC,CAWKDERNEQYF